This TCR beta chain was recorded in a study of Ad26.COV2.S vaccination and SARS-CoV-2 variants. Study information: Ad26.COV2.S, an intramuscular injection, was given once or twice 56 days apart.

Data came from immunoSEQ multiplex PCR; TCRdb stores just in-frame clones and leaves some out. The sample lists 250,000 to 300,000 clones, 80% to 90% occurring once. The treatment here: some 20 received Ad26.COV2.S at low or high dose, single or two shots; about 5 received placebo; per-sample allocation not given. On day 63 after the first injection, vaccine and placebo recipients gave samples. Vaccination employed an Ad26 vector expressing the Wuhan-strain SARS-CoV-2 spike. Trimming pared 3 bases from V and 5 bases from J, leaving 17 bases between. CDR3 size: 15 residues. The germline V gene encodes CDR1 MNHEY and CDR2 SVGAGI.

This sample comprised peripheral blood, obtained in a trial of Ad26.COV2.S vaccine versus placebo. The TCR originated in a person between 18 and 59 years old who received the Ad26.COV2.S COVID-19 vaccine or a placebo. This chain connects TRBV6-5 to TRBJ2-7, with D perhaps TRBD2 (5 bases). The CDR3 protein is CASSYFIRGKDEQYF. In nucleotides, the CDR3 is TGTGCCAGCAGTTATTTTATACGGGGAAAGGACGAGCAGTACTTC.